This TCR beta chain was retrieved from a study of cytomegalovirus exposure and HLA in healthy donors. Whole-study results and caveats: By HLA locus, TCR association rates varied in a later analysis, with DRB1 showing the most and HLA-C the fewest.

Germline values: CDR1 SNHLY, CDR2 FYNNEI. CDR3 length equals 18 residues. V lost 4 bases and J lost 0, with 22 bases in between. A note on this clone: Its antigen is unidentified.

PCR amplification relied on 60 Vbeta primers (plus 13 Jbeta primers). Sequencing used immunoSEQ multiplex PCR; TCRdb keeps in-frame clones, though not all of them. The sample lists 150,000 to 200,000 clones; approximately 9.5% were seen once. The chain couples TRBV2 to TRBJ2-7; D perhaps matches TRBD2 (5 bases). This receptor was obtained from a woman aged 25 to 39 in good health and CMV-seropositive. Sequencing was performed on PBMCs. The CDR3 DNA follows: TGTGCCAGCAGTGTTGCGCGGGTTTCCCCCCGGAGCTCCTACGAGCAGTACTTC. Translated: CASSVARVSPRSSYEQYF.